A single sample gave rise to the 27 T cell receptor beta chains below, sequenced in a study of glioma-infiltrating T cells. TCR alpha and beta CDR3 regions were amplified from RNA using iRepertoire nested multiplex PCR. TCRdb reanalysed the multiplex PCR reads using MiXCR and keeps one entry per CDR3 protein. Among roughly 200,000 distinct CDR3 sequences listed, more than 35% were seen once. The source material was glioma tissue, nonneoplastic brain tissue, or PBMCs (not recorded which). Every receptor here comes from a human donor with low-grade glioma or glioblastoma, undergoing nonglioma brain surgery, or in good health (not recorded which).

On this clonotype: A much larger clone is a single base away; this may be a read error. The chain has TRBV10-3 and TRBJ2-3; 10 positions agree with TRBD2. CDR1 is ENHRY, CDR2 SYGVKD, per germline. The CDR3 length is 14 residues. V shed 5 bases, J shed 7 bases, and the junction held 6 bases outside the gene matches. CDR3 amino acids: CAISPSGSGNTQYF. As DNA, the CDR3 is TGTGCCATCAGTCCTAGCGGGAGTGGCAATACGCAGTATTTT.

This clonotype was recorded many times. The J gene is TRBJ2-1, the V gene TRBV7-2; D might be TRBD2 (7 bases). This CDR3 is 14 amino acids long. Per germline, CDR1 SGHTA and CDR2 FQGNSA. The V end was cut by 1 base, the J end by 8 bases, with 12 bases between. CDR3 protein: CASSLVGGRDEQFF. In DNA form, the CDR3 reads TGTGCCAGCAGCTTAGTGGGGGGGCGGGATGAGCAGTTCTTC. The variable domain in full, completed from reference TRBV7-2 and TRBJ2-1, reads GAGVSQSPSNKVTEKGKDVELRCDPISGHTALYWYRQSLGQGLEFLIYFQGNSAPDKSGLPSDRFSAERTGGSVSTLTIQRTQQEDSAVYLCASSLVGGRDEQFFGPGTRLTVL.

This clonotype has just a few counts. A much larger clonotype is one base distant, so this may be a read error. The rearrangement joins TRBV4-1 to TRBJ2-1; D gene unclear. Germline V gene data show CDR1 as MGHRA and CDR2 as YSYEKL. V gave up 4 bases and J gave up 12 bases, with 16 bases separating them. The CDR3 has 13 residues. CDR3 sequence: CASSRIKPAVQFF. CDR3 nucleotides: TGCGCCAGCAGCCGGATTAAACCAGCAGTGCAGTTCTTC.

With regard to this clonotype: A much larger clone differs by one base, so this may be a read error. The chain couples TRBV27 to TRBJ2-1; a possible D gene is TRBD2 (5 bases). Trimming shortened V by 8 bases and J by 9 bases, and 14 bases separated the two germline ends. The CDR3 length is 12 residues. Germline lookup yields CDR1 MNHEY and CDR2 SMNVEV (reference sequence). Written as DNA, the CDR3 is TGTGCCAGCGGTCGGGAACGCAGTGAGCAGTTCTTC. This sequence encodes CASGRERSEQFF.

Comment on this clonotype: Since a much larger clone is just one base distant, this may be a read error. The chain carries TRBV20-1 and TRBJ2-7; 11 bases align to TRBD2. There are 14 residues in the CDR3. Germline V gives CDR1 DFQATT, CDR2 SNEGSKA (reference sequence). The CDR3 DNA sequence: TGCAGTGCGGGGAAAGGGACTAGCGGCAACGAGGAGTACTTC. Amino acid sequence: CSAGKGTSGNEEYF.

CDR3 nucleotides: TGCAGCCCAGCTCCGGGACTCTACAATGAGCAGTTCTTC. It translates to CSPAPGLYNEQFF. This rearrangement joins TRBV20-1 to TRBJ2-1; D is possibly TRBD2 (6 bases). The CDR3 covers 13 residues. Germline V gives CDR1 DFQATT, CDR2 SNEGSKA (reference sequence).

Here the CDR3 reads CAISDVELHEQYF. Here the CDR3 DNA reads TGTGCCATCAGTGACGTGGAGCTTCACGAGCAGTACTTC. This sequence joins TRBV10-3 and TRBJ2-7, with unresolved D. V was cut by 3 bases and J by 5 bases, with 11 bases left in between. The CDR3 is 13 residues long. Looked up from germline, CDR1 is ENHRY and CDR2 is SYGVKD.

Remarks on this clonotype: With a much larger clone just one base away, this may be a read error. This rearrangement joins TRBV24-1 to TRBJ2-1, with D possibly matching TRBD2 (6 bases). The germline V gene has CDR1 KGHDR and CDR2 SFDVKD. The CDR3 extends over 17 amino acids. The CDR3 sequence is CATSDFSGGGFYNELFF. CDR3 nucleotides: TGTGCCACCAGTGATTTTTCAGGCGGAGGGTTCTACAATGAGCTGTTCTTC.

In the case of this clonotype: A clone one base away is much larger, so this may be a read error. Lacking the conserved final phenylalanine or tryptophan, this CDR3 likely reflects a read error. The rearrangement links TRBV4-1 to TRBJ2-7; 9 bases agree with TRBD1. The junction had 3 bases not matched to a gene; V was cut back by 5 bases and J by 1 base. Germline-derived CDR1 and CDR2 are MGHRA and YSYEKL. CDR3 length: 14 amino acids. The CDR3 loop is CASSTGTGSYEQYL. DNA of the CDR3: TGCGCCAGCAGCACCGGGACAGGGTCCTACGAGCAGTACCTC.

The chain couples TRBV29-1 to TRBJ2-5, with TRBD2 matching over 8 bases. Unmatched junction bases numbered 12, after V lost 6 bases and J lost 9 bases. The V gene's germline CDR1 is SQVTM and CDR2 ANQGSEA. The CDR3 is 13 amino acids. The CDR3, as DNA: TGCAGCGTCCACGGGACTAGTGGCGAGGCCCAGTACTTC. It encodes CSVHGTSGEAQYF.

The table lists this clonotype with a count of one. With a much larger clone just one base away, this may be a read error. This sequence joins TRBV20-1 and TRBJ2-5, with D possibly being TRBD2 (5 bases). Germline CDR1 DFQATT, CDR2 SNEGSKA (reference sequence). The CDR3 is 13 residues long. Trimming cost V 0 bases and J 5 bases, with 10 bases left between them. The CDR3 region is CSAREPRGETQYF. The DNA for the CDR3 is TGCAGTGCTAGAGAGCCCAGAGGGGAGACCCAGTACTTC.

Details on this clonotype: With a much larger clone just one base away, this may be a read error. This chain links TRBV28 with TRBJ1-3, with TRBD1 as a possible D gene (6 bases). The V end lost 6 bases, the J end lost 3 bases, and 12 bases lay between the germline ends. CDR1 and CDR2 from the germline V gene are MDHEN and SYDVKM. The CDR3 contains 14 residues. The CDR3 region has the DNA TGTGCCAGCAGGCAGACAGGTAATGGAAACACCATATATTTT. This sequence encodes CASRQTGNGNTIYF.

In its sample, this clonotype was seen many times. The chain recombines TRBV15 with TRBJ2-2, with 8 bases aligning to TRBD1. CDR3 length: 13 residues. V lost 8 bases and J lost 7; bases outside the gene matches: 6. The germline CDR1 and CDR2 sequences are LNHNV and YYDKDF (reference sequence). CDR3 amino acids: CATGAGGLGELFF. As DNA, the CDR3 is TGTGCCACCGGGGCAGGGGGCCTCGGGGAGCTGTTTTTT.

This clonotype was seen ten or more times. The chain couples TRBV25-1 to TRBJ2-7; TRBD2 matches 7 bases. With 1 base clipped from V and 3 bases from J, the junction kept 0 bases outside the gene matches. There are 13 residues in the CDR3. Germline CDR1 reads MGHDK; CDR2 reads SYGVNS. The CDR3 bases are TGTGCCAGCAGTGAATTAGCGGGCTACGAGCAGTACTTC. The encoded protein is CASSELAGYEQYF.

In its sample, this clonotype was seen many times. V and J are TRBV19 and TRBJ1-2; no reliable D call. With 3 bases removed from V and 7 bases from J, the gap between germline ends came to 12 bases. The V gene's germline CDR1 is LNHDA and CDR2 SQIVND (reference sequence). The CDR3 has 13 amino acids. The DNA of the CDR3 is TGTGCCAGTAGTATTCGGGCAGGTCCTGGCTACACCTTC. Translating gives CASSIRAGPGYTF.

This clonotype was observed a few times. This chain connects TRBV2 to TRBJ2-3, with 8 bases identical to TRBD1. Germline V CDR1 and CDR2: SNHLY, FYNNEI. The CDR3 contains 18 residues. V gave up 2 bases and J gave up 2 bases; unmatched junction bases: 12. In nucleotides, the CDR3 is TGTGCCAGCAGTGAAACCCGATTGCCCAGGGGGCTCACAGATACGCAGTATTTT. Translation gives CASSETRLPRGLTDTQYF.

In its sample, this clonotype was seen a few times. The chain combines TRBV4-1 with TRBJ2-4; D unresolved. This CDR3 has 14 residues. Trimming shortened V by 4 bases and J by 8 bases, and 15 bases separated the two germline ends. Germline V gene data show CDR1 as MGHRA and CDR2 as YSYEKL. CDR3 DNA sequence: TGCGCCAGCAGCCCGGGCGTGACGTCGGACATTCAGTACTTC. Its protein product is CASSPGVTSDIQYF.

The V gene is TRBV5-4, the J gene TRBJ1-3, with D tentatively TRBD1 (6 bases). Germline V gene data show CDR1 as SGHNT and CDR2 as YYREEE (reference sequence). Trimming left V 0 bases short and J 4 bases short, with 8 bases between. The CDR3 runs 14 residues. CDR3 amino acids: CASSLGGRGNTIYF. The DNA for the CDR3 is TGTGCCAGCAGCTTGGGGGGGCGCGGAAACACCATATATTTT.

This clonotype was seen at least ten times. The chain uses TRBV11-2 and TRBJ2-5, with D unclear. The CDR3 is 14 amino acids. Germline lookup yields CDR1 SGHAT and CDR2 FQNNGV. Trimming pared 2 bases from V and 5 bases from J, leaving 12 bases between. The CDR3 loop is CASSLLSSRETQYF. CDR3 DNA sequence: TGTGCCAGCAGCTTACTCAGCTCCCGGGAGACCCAGTACTTC.

This clonotype was detected ten times or more. Written as DNA, the CDR3 is TGCAGCGTGATGACAGGGAATCAGCCCCAGCATTTT. As protein: CSVMTGNQPQHF. The chain combines TRBV29-1 with TRBJ1-5, with TRBD1 identical over 7 bases. Trimming took 6 bases from V and 4 from J; bases not matched to a gene: 3. This CDR3 is 12 amino acids long. Germline V gene lookup returns CDR1 SQVTM and CDR2 ANQGSEA.

This clonotype appeared many times. The chain combines TRBV29-1 with TRBJ1-1; maybe TRBD1 (6 bases). The ends were cut back, 3 bases at V and 3 bases at J, with 11 bases in the middle. Germline V gene sequence: CDR1 SQVTM, CDR2 ANQGSEA. This CDR3 comprises 13 residues. The CDR3 protein is CSVERGRDTEAFF. CDR3 nucleotide sequence: TGCAGCGTTGAGCGGGGGCGAGACACTGAAGCTTTCTTT.

A few counts support this clonotype. V usage is TRBV5-1 and J usage is TRBJ2-1; maybe TRBD2 (6 bases). CDR1 is SGHRS and CDR2 is YFSETQ in the germline V gene. Trimming cost V 4 bases and J 8 bases, with 16 bases left between them. There are 14 residues in the CDR3. CDR3 in DNA: TGCGCCAGCAGCGTCTGGGGAGGTATCGATGAGCAGTTCTTC. This translates into CASSVWGGIDEQFF.

Note on this clonotype: This sequence may be a read error, since a much larger clone differs from it by one base. The chain recombines TRBV28 with TRBJ1-5, with a possible D match to TRBD1 (6 bases). CDR3 length: 17 amino acids. In germline, CDR1 is MDHEN, CDR2 SYDVKM. The CDR3 region has the DNA TGTGCCAGCAGTTTTCCAGGGGACCCCTATAGCAAACAGCCCCAGCATTTT. This sequence encodes CASSFPGDPYSKQPQHF.

This clonotype was detected many times. The chain couples TRBV19 to TRBJ2-1; D perhaps matches TRBD1 (5 bases). Trimming left V 7 bases short and J 5 bases short, with 9 bases between. Per the germline V gene, CDR1 is LNHDA and CDR2 is SQIVND (reference sequence). This CDR3 is 12 amino acids long. Here the CDR3 reads CASNRQNNEQFF. The CDR3 DNA sequence: TGTGCCAGTAACAGGCAAAACAATGAGCAGTTCTTC.

Note on this clonotype: This may be a read error: a much more frequent sequence differs by one nucleotide. The chain carries TRBV3-1 and TRBJ2-1; 8 nucleotides agree with TRBD2. The CDR3 has 17 amino acids. CDR1 LGHDT and CDR2 YNNKEL come from the germline V gene (reference sequence). DNA for the CDR3: TGTGCCAGCAGCCAAGGAGATGGCGGGAGGACCTACAATGAGCAGTCCTTC. This codes for CASSQGDGGRTYNEQSF.

Concerning this clonotype: Relative to the germline gene, one junction end is altered; a read error may explain this. The rearrangement joins TRBV7-2 to TRBJ2-5; 8 bases agree with TRBD2. This CDR3 contains 14 residues. The germline V gene has CDR1 SGHTA and CDR2 FQGNSA. DNA for the CDR3: TGTGCCAGCAGCTTAACGGGAGGGCAAGAGACCCGGTACTTC. Its translation: CASSLTGGQETRYF. The variable domain in full, completed from reference TRBV7-2 and TRBJ2-5, reads GAGVSQSPSNKVTEKGKDVELRCDPISGHTALYWYRQSLGQGLEFLIYFQGNSAPDKSGLPSDRFSAERTGGSVSTLTIQRTQQEDSAVYLCASSLTGGQETRYFGPGTRLLVL.

This clonotype was seen only a few times. The chain combines TRBV2 with TRBJ2-4; 7 bases are a match to TRBD1. J lost 1 base, V lost 1 base, and 4 bases had no gene match. Germline V gene sequence: CDR1 SNHLY, CDR2 FYNNEI. This CDR3 is 16 amino acids long. The CDR3 is CASSEVPQGAKNIQYF. The CDR3 DNA sequence: TGTGCCAGCAGTGAAGTACCACAGGGGGCCAAAAACATTCAGTACTTC.